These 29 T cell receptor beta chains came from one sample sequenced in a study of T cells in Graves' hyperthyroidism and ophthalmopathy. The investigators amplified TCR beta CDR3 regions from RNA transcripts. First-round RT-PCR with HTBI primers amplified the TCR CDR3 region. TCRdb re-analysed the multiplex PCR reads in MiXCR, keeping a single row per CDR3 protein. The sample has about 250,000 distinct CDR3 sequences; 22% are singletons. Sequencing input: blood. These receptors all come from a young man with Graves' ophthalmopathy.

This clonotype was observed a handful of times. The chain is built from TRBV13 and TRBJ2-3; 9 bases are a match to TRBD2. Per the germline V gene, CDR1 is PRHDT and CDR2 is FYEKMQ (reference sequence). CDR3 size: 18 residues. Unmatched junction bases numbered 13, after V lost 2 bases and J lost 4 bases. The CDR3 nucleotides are TGTGCCAGCAGCTTAATGGGTAGCGGGGGTGTGTATGCAGATACGCAGTATTTT. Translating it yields CASSLMGSGGVYADTQYF.

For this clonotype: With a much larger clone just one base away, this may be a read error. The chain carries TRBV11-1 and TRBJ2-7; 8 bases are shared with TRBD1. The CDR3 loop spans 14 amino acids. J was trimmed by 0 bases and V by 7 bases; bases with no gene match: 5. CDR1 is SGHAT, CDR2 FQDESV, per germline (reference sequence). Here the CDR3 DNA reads TGTGCCAGCAACCGGACAGGGCCCTCCTACGAGCAGTACTTC. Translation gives CASNRTGPSYEQYF.

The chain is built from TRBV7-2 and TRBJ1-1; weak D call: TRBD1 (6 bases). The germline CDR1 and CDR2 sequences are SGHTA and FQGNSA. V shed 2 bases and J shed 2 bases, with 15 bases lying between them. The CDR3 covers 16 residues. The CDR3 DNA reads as TGTGCCAGCAGCTTACTCCTACTACAGGGAAACACTGAAGCTTTCTTT. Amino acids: CASSLLLLQGNTEAFF.

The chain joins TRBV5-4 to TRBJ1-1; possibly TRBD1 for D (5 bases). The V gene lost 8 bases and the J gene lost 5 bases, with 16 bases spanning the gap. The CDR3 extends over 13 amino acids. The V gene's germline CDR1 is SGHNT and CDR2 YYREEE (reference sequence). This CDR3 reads CASTPGGSTEAFF. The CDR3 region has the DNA TGTGCCAGTACCCCGGGGGGAAGTACTGAAGCTTTCTTT.

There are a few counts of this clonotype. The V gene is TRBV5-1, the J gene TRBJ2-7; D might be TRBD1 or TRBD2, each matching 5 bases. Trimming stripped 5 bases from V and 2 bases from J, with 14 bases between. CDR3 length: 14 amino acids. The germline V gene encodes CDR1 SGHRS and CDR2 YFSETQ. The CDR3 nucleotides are TGCGCCAGCAGGGCCGGGACCGCGACCTACGAGCAGTACTTC. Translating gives CASRAGTATYEQYF.

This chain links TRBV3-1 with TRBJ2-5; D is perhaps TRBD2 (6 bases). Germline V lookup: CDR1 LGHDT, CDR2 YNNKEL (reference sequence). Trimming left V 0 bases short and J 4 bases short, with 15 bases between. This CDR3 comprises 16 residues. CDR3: CASSQDSGTRGETQYF. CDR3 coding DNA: TGTGCCAGCAGCCAAGATTCCGGGACTCGCGGAGAGACCCAGTACTTC.

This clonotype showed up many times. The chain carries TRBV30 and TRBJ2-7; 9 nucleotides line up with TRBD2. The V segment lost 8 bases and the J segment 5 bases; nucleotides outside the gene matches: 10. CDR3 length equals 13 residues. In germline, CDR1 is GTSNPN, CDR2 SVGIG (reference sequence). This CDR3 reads CAVRLAVSNEQYF. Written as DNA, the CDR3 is TGTGCCGTCCGACTAGCGGTTAGTAACGAGCAGTACTTC.

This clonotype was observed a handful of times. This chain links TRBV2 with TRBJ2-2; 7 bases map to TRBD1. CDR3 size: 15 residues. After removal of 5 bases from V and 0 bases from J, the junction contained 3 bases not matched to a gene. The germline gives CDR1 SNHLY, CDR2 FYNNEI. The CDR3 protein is CASSRDRTNTGELFF. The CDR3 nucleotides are TGTGCCAGCAGTCGGGACAGAACGAACACCGGGGAGCTGTTTTTT. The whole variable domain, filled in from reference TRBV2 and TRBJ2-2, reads EPEVTQTPSHQVTQMGQEVILRCVPISNHLYFYWYRQILGQKVEFLVSFYNNEISEKSEIFDDQFSVERPDGSNFTLKIRSTKLEDSAMYFCASSRDRTNTGELFFGEGSRLTVL.

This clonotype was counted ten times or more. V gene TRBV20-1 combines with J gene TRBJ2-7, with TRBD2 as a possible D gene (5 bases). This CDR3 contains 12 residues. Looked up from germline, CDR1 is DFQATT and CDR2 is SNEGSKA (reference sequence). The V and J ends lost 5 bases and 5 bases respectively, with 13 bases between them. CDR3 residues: CSAARSGNEQYF. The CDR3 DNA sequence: TGCAGTGCTGCCAGGTCCGGGAACGAGCAGTACTTC.

CDR3: CASIPGLNTGELFF. The DNA of the CDR3 is TGTGCCAGCATCCCGGGACTAAACACCGGGGAGCTGTTTTTT. V is TRBV12-3 or TRBV12-4 and J is TRBJ2-2; 7 positions agree with TRBD2. Trimming cost V 7 bases and J 2 bases; bases outside gene matches: 4. The CDR3 consists of 14 residues.

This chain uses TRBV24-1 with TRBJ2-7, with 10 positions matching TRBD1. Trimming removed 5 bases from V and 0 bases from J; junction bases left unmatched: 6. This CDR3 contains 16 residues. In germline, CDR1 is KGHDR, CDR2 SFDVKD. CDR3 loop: CATSAPGTGASYEQYF. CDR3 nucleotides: TGTGCCACCAGTGCCCCCGGGACAGGGGCCTCCTACGAGCAGTACTTC.

The CDR3 DNA follows: TGTGCCAGCAGGTTGACAGTCGACACCGGGGAGCTGTTTTTT. This sequence encodes CASRLTVDTGELFF. The V and J genes are TRBV5-8 and TRBJ2-2; D may be TRBD1 (5 bases). The CDR3 loop spans 14 amino acids. V lost 5 bases, J lost 3 bases, and 11 bases lay in between. Germline values: CDR1 SGHTS, CDR2 YDEGEE.

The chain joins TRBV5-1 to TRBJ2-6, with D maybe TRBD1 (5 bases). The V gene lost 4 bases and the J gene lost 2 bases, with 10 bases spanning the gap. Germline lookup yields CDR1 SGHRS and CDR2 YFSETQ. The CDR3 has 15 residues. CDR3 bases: TGCGCCAGCAGCGGGGCCCGGGCTGGGGCCAACGTCCTGACTTTC. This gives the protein CASSGARAGANVLTF.

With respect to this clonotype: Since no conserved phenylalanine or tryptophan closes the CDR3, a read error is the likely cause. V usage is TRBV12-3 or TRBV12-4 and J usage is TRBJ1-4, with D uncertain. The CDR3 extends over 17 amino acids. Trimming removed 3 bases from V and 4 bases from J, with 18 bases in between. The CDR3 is CASSFLVGRALNEKLFS. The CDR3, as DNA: TGTGCCAGCAGTTTTCTTGTAGGGAGGGCCCTTAATGAAAAACTGTTTTCT.

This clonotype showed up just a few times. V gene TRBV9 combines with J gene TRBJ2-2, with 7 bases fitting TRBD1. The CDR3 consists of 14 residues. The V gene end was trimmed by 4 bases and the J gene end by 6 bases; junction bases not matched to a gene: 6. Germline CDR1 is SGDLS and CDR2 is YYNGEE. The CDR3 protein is CASSPRQGPGELFF. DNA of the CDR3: TGTGCCAGCAGCCCCAGACAGGGACCCGGGGAGCTGTTTTTT.

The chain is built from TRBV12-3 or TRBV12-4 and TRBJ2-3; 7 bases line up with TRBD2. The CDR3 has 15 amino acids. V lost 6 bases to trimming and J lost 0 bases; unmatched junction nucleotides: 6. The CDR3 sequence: CASSQQRGSTDTQYF. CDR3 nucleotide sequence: TGTGCCAGCAGCCAACAGCGGGGTAGCACAGATACGCAGTATTTT.

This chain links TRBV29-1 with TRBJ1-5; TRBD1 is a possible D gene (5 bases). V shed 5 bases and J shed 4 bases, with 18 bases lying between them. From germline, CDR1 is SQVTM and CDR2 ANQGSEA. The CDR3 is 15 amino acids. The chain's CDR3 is CSVIAAGTSNQPQHF. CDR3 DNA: TGCAGCGTTATAGCTGCAGGGACTTCTAATCAGCCCCAGCATTTT.

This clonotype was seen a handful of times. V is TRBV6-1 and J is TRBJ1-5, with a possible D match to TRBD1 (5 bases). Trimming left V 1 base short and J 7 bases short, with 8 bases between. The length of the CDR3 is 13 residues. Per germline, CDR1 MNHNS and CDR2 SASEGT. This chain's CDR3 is CASSEGEGQPQHF. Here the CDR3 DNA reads TGTGCCAGCAGTGAAGGAGAGGGGCAGCCCCAGCATTTT.

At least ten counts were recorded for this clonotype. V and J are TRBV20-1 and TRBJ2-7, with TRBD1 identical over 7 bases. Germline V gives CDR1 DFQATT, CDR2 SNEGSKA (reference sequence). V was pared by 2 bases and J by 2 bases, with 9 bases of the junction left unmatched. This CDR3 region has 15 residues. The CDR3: CSARSRTGGTYEQYF. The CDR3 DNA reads TGCAGTGCTAGATCCCGGACAGGCGGAACCTACGAGCAGTACTTC.

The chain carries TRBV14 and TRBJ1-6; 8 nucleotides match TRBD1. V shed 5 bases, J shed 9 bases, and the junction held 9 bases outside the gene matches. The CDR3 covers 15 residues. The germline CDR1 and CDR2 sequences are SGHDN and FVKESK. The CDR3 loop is CASSFGQGGGSPLHF. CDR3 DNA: TGTGCCAGCAGCTTTGGACAGGGAGGTGGTTCACCCCTCCACTTT.

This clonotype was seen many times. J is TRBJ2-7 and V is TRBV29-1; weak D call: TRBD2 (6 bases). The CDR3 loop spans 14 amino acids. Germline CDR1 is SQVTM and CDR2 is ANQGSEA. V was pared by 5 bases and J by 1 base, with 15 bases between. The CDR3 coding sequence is TGCAGCGTTAGGAGGGGACTCCGGTCCTACGAGCAGTACTTC. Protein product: CSVRRGLRSYEQYF.

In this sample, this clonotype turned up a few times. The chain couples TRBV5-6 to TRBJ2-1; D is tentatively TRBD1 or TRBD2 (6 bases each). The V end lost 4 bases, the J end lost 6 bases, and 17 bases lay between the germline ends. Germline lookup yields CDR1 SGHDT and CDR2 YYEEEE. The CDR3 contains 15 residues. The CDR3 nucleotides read TGTGCCAGCAGCCCCCTAGGAGAGGGGGGCAATGAGCAGTTCTTC. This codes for CASSPLGEGGNEQFF. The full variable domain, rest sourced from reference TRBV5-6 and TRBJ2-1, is DAGVTQSPTHLIKTRGQQVTLRCSPKSGHDTVSWYQQALGQGPQFIFQYYEEEERQRGNFPDRFSGHQFPNYSSELNVNALLLGDSALYLCASSPLGEGGNEQFFGPGTRLTVL.

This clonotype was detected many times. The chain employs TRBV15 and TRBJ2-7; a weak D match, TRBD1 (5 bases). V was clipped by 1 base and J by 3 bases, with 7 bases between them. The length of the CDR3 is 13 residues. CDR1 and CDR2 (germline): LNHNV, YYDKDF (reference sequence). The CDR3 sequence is CATSRGQFYEQYF. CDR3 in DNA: TGTGCCACCAGCAGAGGACAGTTCTACGAGCAGTACTTC.

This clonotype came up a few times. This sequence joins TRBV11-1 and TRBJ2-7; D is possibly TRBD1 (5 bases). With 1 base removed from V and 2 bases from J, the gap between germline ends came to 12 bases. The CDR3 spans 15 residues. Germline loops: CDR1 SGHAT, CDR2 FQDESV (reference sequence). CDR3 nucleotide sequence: TGTGCCAGCAGCTTAGACCTGGCAGGGACCTACGAGCAGTACTTC. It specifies CASSLDLAGTYEQYF.

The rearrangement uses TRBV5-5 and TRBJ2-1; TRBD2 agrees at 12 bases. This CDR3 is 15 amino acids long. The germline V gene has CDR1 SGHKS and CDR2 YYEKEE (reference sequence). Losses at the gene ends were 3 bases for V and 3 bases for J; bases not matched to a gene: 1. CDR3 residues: CASSWTSGVYNEQFF. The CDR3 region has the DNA TGTGCCAGCAGCTGGACTAGCGGGGTCTACAATGAGCAGTTCTTC.

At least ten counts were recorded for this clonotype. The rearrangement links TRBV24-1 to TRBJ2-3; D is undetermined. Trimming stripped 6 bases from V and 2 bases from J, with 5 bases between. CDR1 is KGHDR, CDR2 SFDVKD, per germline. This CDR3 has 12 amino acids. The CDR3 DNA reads TGTGCCACCAGTCAAGACACAGATACGCAGTATTTT. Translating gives CATSQDTDTQYF.

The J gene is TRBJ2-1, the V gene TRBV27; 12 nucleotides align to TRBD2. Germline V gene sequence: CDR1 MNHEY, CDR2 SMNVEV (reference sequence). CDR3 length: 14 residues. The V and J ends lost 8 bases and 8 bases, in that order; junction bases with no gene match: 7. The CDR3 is CASRLAGVGHEQFF. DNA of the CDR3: TGTGCCAGCCGACTAGCGGGAGTGGGCCATGAGCAGTTCTTC.

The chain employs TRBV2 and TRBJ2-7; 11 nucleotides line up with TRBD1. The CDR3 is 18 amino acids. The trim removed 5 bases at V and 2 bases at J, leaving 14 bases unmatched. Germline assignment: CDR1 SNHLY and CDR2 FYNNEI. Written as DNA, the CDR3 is TGTGCCAGCAGTACCCGTCGGGACAGGGGGACACCGACCTACGAGCAGTACTTC. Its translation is CASSTRRDRGTPTYEQYF.

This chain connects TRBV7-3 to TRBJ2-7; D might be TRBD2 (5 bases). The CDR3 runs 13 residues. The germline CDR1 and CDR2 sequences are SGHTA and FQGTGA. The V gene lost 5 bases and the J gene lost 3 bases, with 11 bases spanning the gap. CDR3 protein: CASSKDSDYEQYF. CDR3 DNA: TGTGCCAGCAGCAAGGACTCGGACTACGAGCAGTACTTC. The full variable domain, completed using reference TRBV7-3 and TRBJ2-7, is GAGVSQTPSNKVTEKGKYVELRCDPISGHTALYWYRQSLGQGPEFLIYFQGTGAADDSGLPNDRFFAVRPEGSVSTLKIQRTERGDSAVYLCASSKDSDYEQYFGPGTRLTVT.